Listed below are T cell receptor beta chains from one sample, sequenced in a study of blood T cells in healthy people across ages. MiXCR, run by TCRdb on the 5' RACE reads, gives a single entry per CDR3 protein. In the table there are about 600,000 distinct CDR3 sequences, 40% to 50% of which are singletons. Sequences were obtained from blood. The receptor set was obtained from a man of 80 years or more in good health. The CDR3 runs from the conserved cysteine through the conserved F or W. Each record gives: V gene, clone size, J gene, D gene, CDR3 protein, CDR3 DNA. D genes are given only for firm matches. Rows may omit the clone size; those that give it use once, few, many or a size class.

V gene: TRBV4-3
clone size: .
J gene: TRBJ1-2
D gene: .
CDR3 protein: CASSRNQGDYYGYTF
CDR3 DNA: TGCGCCAGCAGTCGAAATCAGGGAGACTACTATGGCTACACCTTC

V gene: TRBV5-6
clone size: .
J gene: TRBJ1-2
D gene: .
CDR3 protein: CASSLVRGRDYGYTF
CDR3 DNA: TGTGCCAGCAGCTTGGTGAGGGGACGGGACTATGGCTACACCTTC

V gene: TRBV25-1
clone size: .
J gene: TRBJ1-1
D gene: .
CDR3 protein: CASRGARGTEAFF
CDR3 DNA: TGTGCCAGCAGGGGGGCCAGGGGCACTGAAGCTTTCTTT

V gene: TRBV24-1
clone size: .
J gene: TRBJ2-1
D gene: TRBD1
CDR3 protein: CATSDNTGTAYNEQFF
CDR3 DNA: TGTGCCACCAGTGATAATACCGGGACAGCTTACAATGAGCAGTTCTTC

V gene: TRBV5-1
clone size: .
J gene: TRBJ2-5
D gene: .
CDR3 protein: CASSLDPGGSGVETQYF
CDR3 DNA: TGCGCCAGCAGCTTGGACCCAGGGGGGTCTGGGGTGGAGACCCAGTACTTC

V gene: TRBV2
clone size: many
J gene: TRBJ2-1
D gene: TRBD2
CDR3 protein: CASSQLAGGYNEQFF
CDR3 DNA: TGTGCCAGCAGCCAACTAGCGGGGGGGTACAATGAGCAGTTCTTC

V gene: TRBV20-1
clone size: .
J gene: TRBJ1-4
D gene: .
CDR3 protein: CSAQGSTNEKLFF
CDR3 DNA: TGCAGTGCCCAGGGATCAACTAATGAAAAACTGTTTTTT

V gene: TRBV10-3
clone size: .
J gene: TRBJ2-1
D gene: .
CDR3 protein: CAIIRGPSYNEQFF
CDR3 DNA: TGTGCCATCATTCGGGGTCCCTCCTACAATGAGCAGTTCTTC

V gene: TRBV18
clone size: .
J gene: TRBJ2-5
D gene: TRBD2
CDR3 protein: CASSPEGRTRETQYF
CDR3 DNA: TGTGCCAGCTCACCTGAGGGCCGGACTAGGGAGACCCAGTACTTC

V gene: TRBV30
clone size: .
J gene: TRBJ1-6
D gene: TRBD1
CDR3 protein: CAWSRGTGDSPLHF
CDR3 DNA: TGTGCCTGGAGTAGGGGGACAGGGGATTCACCCCTCCACTTT

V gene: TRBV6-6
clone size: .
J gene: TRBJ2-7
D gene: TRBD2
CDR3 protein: CASRYFSGTSYNEQYF
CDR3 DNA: TGTGCCAGCAGATATTTTAGCGGGACGTCTTACAATGAGCAGTACTTC

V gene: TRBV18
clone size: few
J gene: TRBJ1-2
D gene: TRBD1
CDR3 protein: CASSPGPDRDGGYTF
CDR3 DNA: TGTGCCAGCTCACCAGGTCCGGACAGGGACGGCGGCTACACCTTC

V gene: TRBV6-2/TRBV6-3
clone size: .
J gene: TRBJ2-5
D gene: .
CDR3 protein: CASNLGQLGMETQYF
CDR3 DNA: TGTGCCAGCAACCTGGGGCAGTTAGGGATGGAGACCCAGTACTTC

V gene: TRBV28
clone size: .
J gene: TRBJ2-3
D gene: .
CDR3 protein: CASSRPLALGADTQYF
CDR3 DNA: TGTGCCAGCAGCCGCCCGCTAGCCCTCGGGGCAGATACGCAGTATTTT

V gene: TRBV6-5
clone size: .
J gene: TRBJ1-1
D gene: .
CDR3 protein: CASRTGGRGRNTEAFF
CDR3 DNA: TGTGCCAGCAGGACGGGGGGCCGAGGTAGGAACACTGAAGCTTTCTTT

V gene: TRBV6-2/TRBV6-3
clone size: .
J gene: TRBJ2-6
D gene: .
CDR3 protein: CASSYRSTGRRRTGANVLTF
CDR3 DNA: TGTGCCAGCAGTTACCGGAGTACAGGGAGAAGAAGGACTGGGGCCAACGTCCTGACTTTC

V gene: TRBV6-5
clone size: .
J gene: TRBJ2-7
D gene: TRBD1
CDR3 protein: CASSYSPGQGTQYF
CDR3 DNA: TGTGCCAGCAGTTACTCTCCGGGACAGGGGACGCAGTACTTC

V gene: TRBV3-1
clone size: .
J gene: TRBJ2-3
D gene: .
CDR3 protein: CASSQPKDRFSTDTQYF
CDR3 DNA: TGTGCCAGCAGCCAACCCAAGGACCGTTTTAGCACAGATACGCAGTATTTT

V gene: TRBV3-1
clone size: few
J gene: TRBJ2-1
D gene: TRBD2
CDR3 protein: CASSQSGGFFEQFF
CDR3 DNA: TGTGCCAGCAGCCAAAGCGGGGGGTTTTTTGAGCAGTTCTTC

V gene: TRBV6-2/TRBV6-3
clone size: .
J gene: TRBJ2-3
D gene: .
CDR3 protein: CTSSHFWSGASTDTQYF
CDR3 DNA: TGTACCAGCAGTCACTTTTGGAGCGGAGCTAGCACAGATACGCAGTATTTT

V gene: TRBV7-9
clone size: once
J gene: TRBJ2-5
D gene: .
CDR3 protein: CASSLRLSAGGQETQYF
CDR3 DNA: TGTGCCAGCAGCTTAAGGTTGTCGGCAGGGGGGCAAGAGACCCAGTACTTC

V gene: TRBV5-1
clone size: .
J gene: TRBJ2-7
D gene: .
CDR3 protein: CASSFASDYEQYF
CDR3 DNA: TGCGCCAGCAGCTTCGCTAGCGACTACGAGCAGTACTTC